This TCR beta chain appears in the sequencing data of a study of cytotoxic CD8 clonotypes in ibrutinib-treated CLL. Study-level information: Response samples were taken after a median of approximately 11 months on treatment, range 6 to 36.

Germline values: CDR1 GTSNPN, CDR2 SVGIG (reference sequence). This CDR3 is 12 amino acids long. Unmatched junction bases numbered 2, after V lost 4 bases and J lost 2 bases. Clones were sequenced by immunoSEQ multiplex PCR, and TCRdb holds only the in-frame ones, with some missing. This table has more than 110,000 clones, 80% appearing once. About this clone: Antigen unknown. The same CDR3 also results from other DNA sequences found in this sample.

Notes on the study in general: Rising at ibrutinib response, clonality subsequently fell back toward baseline at progression. Higher circulating CD8+ T-cell counts strongly accompanied higher baseline clonality, above age-matched healthy donors.

The starting material was PBMCs, obtained after 36 months of ibrutinib treatment. The source of this sequence is a human donor with chronic lymphocytic leukemia. The rearrangement joins TRBV30 to TRBJ2-7, with 7 bases identical to TRBD2. CDR3 DNA: TGTGCCTGGACTAGCGGTGCCTACGAGCAGTACTTC. It translates to CAWTSGAYEQYF.